The clone carrying this T cell receptor beta chain was found many times. The antigen is undetermined. This sample is drawn from a study of CD8 T cells in ankylosing spondylitis. The study, taken as a whole, reports: Earlier reports found some motif variants in synovial fluid and blood in reactive arthritis.

TCRdb fed the 5' RACE reads into MiXCR, producing one record per CDR3 protein. The data hold roughly 250,000 distinct CDR3 sequences, with roughly 8.6% observed a single time. V was clipped by 2 bases and J by 8 bases; unmatched bases: 6. Germline V lookup: CDR1 SGHRS, CDR2 YFSETQ. The CDR3 is 15 residues long. The chain links TRBV5-1 to TRBJ1-6; TRBD1 aligns across 8 bases. This receptor was identified in a male donor with ankylosing spondylitis or in good health (not recorded which). The sequencing sample was made of blood, either unsorted or a sorted T cell fraction (not recorded which). As DNA, the CDR3 is TGCGCCAGCAGCTTAAACCCGGGACAGGATTCACCCCTCCACTTT. This encodes CASSLNPGQDSPLHF. Based on the CDR3 plus reference TRBV5-1 and TRBJ1-6, the full variable domain is KAGVTQTPRYLIKTRGQQVTLSCSPISGHRSVSWYQQTPGQGLQFLFEYFSETQRNKGNFPGRFSGRQFSNSRSEMNVSTLELGDSALYLCASSLNPGQDSPLHFGNGTRLTVT.